The 10 T cell receptor beta chains presented below share a single source sample, sequenced in a study of T cell repertoires in cytomegalovirus infection. TCRdb fed the reads into MiXCR, producing one record per CDR3 protein. This sample has 700,000 to 850,000 distinct CDR3 sequences; approximately 30% occur once, and the top ten carry 9.5% to 15%. No cognate antigen is known for these TCRs. Sequences were derived from cultured CD8+ T cells from PBMCs, sampled from culture after CMV antigen stimulation. Receptor source: a human donor in good health (CMV status not recorded). Some clones in this sample may be carry-over from other donors' samples.

This clonotype was counted many times. J is TRBJ2-3 and V is TRBV7-6, with a weak D call TRBD2 (6 bases). Trimming left V 4 bases short and J 5 bases short, with 10 bases between. CDR1 SGHVS and CDR2 FNYEAQ come from the germline V gene. This CDR3 region has 13 residues. CDR3 DNA: TGTGCCAGCAGCTCCCTGGGGGGAGATACGCAGTATTTT. Its translation: CASSSLGGDTQYF.

About this clonotype: One junction end does not reproduce the germline sequence, and a read error may be involved. V and J are TRBV11-2 and TRBJ2-2; no clear D gene. The CDR3 sequence is 14 residues long. Germline CDR1 is SGHAT and CDR2 is FQNNGV. The CDR3 loop reads CTSSLGRRHGELFF. DNA for the CDR3: TGTACCAGCAGCTTAGGTCGCAGGCACGGGGAGCTGTTTTTT.

This clonotype was counted a single time. V gene TRBV6-8 combines with J gene TRBJ2-5; D ambiguous. Trimming removed 2 bases at V and 1 base at J, with 8 bases between. The germline V gene has CDR1 MNHGY and CDR2 SAAAGT. The CDR3 is 14 residues long. Here the CDR3 DNA reads TGTGCCAGCAGTTACGACCGCAGCCAAGAGACCCAGTACTTC. It specifies CASSYDRSQETQYF.

This rearrangement joins TRBV9 to TRBJ2-2; 11 nucleotides align to TRBD1. This CDR3 spans 16 amino acids. Germline CDR1 is SGDLS and CDR2 is YYNGEE. The V segment lost 0 bases and the J segment 7 bases; nucleotides outside the gene matches: 5. The CDR3 sequence is CASSVAPGQGVGELFF. DNA of the CDR3: TGTGCCAGCAGCGTAGCCCCGGGACAGGGGGTCGGGGAGCTGTTTTTT.

A few counts support this clonotype. The V call is TRBV5-4, the J call TRBJ2-2, with D uncertain. The CDR3 is 14 residues long. V was pared by 4 bases and J by 4 bases, with 11 bases between. CDR1 SGHNT and CDR2 YYREEE come from the germline V gene (reference sequence). The CDR3 loop reads CASSEYHTTGELFF. DNA of the CDR3: TGTGCCAGCAGCGAGTATCATACCACCGGGGAGCTGTTTTTT.

This clonotype was seen only a few times. The rearrangement joins TRBV27 to TRBJ1-2; TRBD1 matches 10 bases. CDR1 and CDR2 (germline): MNHEY, SMNVEV (reference sequence). This CDR3 is 14 amino acids long. V was clipped by 2 bases and J by 6 bases; unmatched bases: 3. CDR3 sequence (DNA): TGTGCCAGCAGTTTAAGCGGGACAGGGGATGGCTACACCTTC. Protein sequence: CASSLSGTGDGYTF.

The chain has TRBV5-1 and TRBJ2-1, with TRBD1 matching over 9 bases. Germline V gene lookup returns CDR1 SGHRS and CDR2 YFSETQ. V dropped 4 bases and J dropped 9; count of bases not matched to a gene: 2. The CDR3 loop spans 12 amino acids. The CDR3 region is CASSGTGSEQFF. As DNA, the CDR3 is TGCGCCAGCAGCGGGACAGGGAGTGAGCAGTTCTTC.

J is TRBJ2-1 and V is TRBV19, with D unclear. This CDR3 is 13 amino acids long. Germline V CDR1 and CDR2: LNHDA, SQIVND (reference sequence). Trimming shortened V by 4 bases and J by 7 bases, and 11 bases separated the two germline ends. For the CDR3, the DNA is TGTGCCAGTAGTACCCGCAGCAGGAATGAGCAGTTCTTC. This translates into CASSTRSRNEQFF.

This clonotype was observed a few times. The rearrangement joins TRBV10-3 to TRBJ1-6, with unresolved D. The germline V gene encodes CDR1 ENHRY and CDR2 SYGVKD. CDR3 size: 15 residues. The V end was cut by 1 base, the J end by 6 bases, with 10 bases between. CDR3 sequence: CAISEYDGTNSPLHF. Here the CDR3 DNA reads TGTGCCATCAGTGAGTACGACGGAACTAATTCACCCCTCCACTTT.

The J gene is TRBJ1-1, the V gene TRBV4-1, with unresolved D. CDR3 size: 15 residues. Germline V gives CDR1 MGHRA, CDR2 YSYEKL. V was shortened by 0 bases and J by 0 bases, with 8 bases between the two germline ends. CDR3 nucleotide sequence: TGCGCCAGCAGCCAAGATTTTGCCTTGAACACTGAAGCTTTCTTT. It specifies CASSQDFALNTEAFF.